This T cell receptor (gamma chain) was captured in a study of γδ T cells in repeated Plasmodium falciparum infection. At the level of the study: Malian children with intense seasonal malaria exposure were compared with matched Australian children. Each infection was followed by sampling at 21 days, plus baseline and some pre-infection draws. Some Malian samples span acute malaria episodes; others come from no-transmission periods.

Flow sorting of PBMC yielded separate Vgamma9/Vdelta2+ and Vdelta2-negative gammadelta T cell populations for bulk repertoire analysis. Each sorted gammadelta sample had TRG and TRD chains sequenced. TCRdb applied CATT to the multiplex PCR reads for clone calling. The table has 25,000 to 35,000 gamma-chain clones, around 1.4% seen once; the top ten hold roughly a fifth. A remark on this clone: A far bigger clonotype differs at one base, so this is likely a read error. This specimen includes other DNA sequences encoding the same CDR3.

CDR1 and CDR2 from the germline V gene are GITISATS and ISYDGTV (reference sequence). There are 17 residues in the CDR3. The sequenced material came from gamma-delta T cells from blood. The clonotype comes from a pool of human donors (malaria-infected and uninfected, not separated). This rearrangement joins TRGV9 to TRGJP. No J gene was available from TCRdb, and it was assigned here by a germline match of the DNA. CDR3 bases: TGTGCCTTGTGGGAGGTGCTCACAGAGTTGGGTAAAAAAATCAAGGTATTT. Its translation: CALWEVLTELGKKIKVF.